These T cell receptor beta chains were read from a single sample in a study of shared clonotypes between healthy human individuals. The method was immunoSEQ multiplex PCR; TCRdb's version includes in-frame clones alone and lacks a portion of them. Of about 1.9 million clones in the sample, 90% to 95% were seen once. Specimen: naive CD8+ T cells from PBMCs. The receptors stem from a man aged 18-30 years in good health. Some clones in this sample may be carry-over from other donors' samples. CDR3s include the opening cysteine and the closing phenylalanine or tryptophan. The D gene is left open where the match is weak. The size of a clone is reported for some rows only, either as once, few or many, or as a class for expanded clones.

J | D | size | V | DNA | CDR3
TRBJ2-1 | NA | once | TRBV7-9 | TGTGCCAGCAGCTTAGGGTCAGGACACAATGAGCAGTTCTTC | CASSLGSGHNEQFF
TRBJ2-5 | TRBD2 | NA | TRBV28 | TGTGCCAGCAGTTCCGTGGGGGGGTCGGCCCAAGAGACCCAGTACTTC | CASSSVGGSAQETQYF
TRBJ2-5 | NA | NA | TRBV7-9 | TGTGCCAGCAGCCAATTGTACCAAGAGACCCAGTACTTC | CASSQLYQETQYF
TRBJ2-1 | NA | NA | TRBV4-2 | TGTGCCTCAAGCCAGGAGAGCTCCTACAATGAGCAGTTCTTC | CASSQESSYNEQFF
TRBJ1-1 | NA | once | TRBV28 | TGTGCCAGCAGTTTAAGACAGCCCAACACTGAAGCTTTCTTT | CASSLRQPNTEAFF
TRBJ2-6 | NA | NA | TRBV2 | TGTGCCAGCAGTGAAAGCTCAACCGGGAACGCGGGGGCCAACGTCCTGACTTTC | CASSESSTGNAGANVLTF
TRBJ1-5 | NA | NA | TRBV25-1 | TGTGCCAGCAGTGAAACAGGGAATGCTCAGCCCCAGCATTTT | CASSETGNAQPQHF
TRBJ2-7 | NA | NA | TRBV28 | TGTGCCAGCAGCCCGGTTCGTCATTACGAGCAGTACTTC | CASSPVRHYEQYF
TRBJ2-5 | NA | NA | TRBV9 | TGTGCCAGCAGCGTTGGGCTGAAGGGAAGCTTAAGGGAGACCCAGTACTTC | CASSVGLKGSLRETQYF
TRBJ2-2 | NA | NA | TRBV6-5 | TGTGCCAGCAGTTATTACAGCGGGGAGCTGTTTTTT | CASSYYSGELFF
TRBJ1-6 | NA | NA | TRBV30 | TGTGCCTGGGGGGCTCCCCCCTTCCACTTT | CAWGAPPFHF
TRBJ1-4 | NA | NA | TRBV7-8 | TGTGCCAGCAGCTTAGAAGCTACCAGGGATGAAAAACTGTTTTTT | CASSLEATRDEKLFF
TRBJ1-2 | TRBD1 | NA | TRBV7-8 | TGTGCCAGCAGCCCTACAGGGGGTGAGGGCTACACCTTC | CASSPTGGEGYTF
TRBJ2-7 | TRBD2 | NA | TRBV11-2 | TGTGCCAGCAGCTTAGGGGTAGCGGGAGCTTACGAGCAGTACTTC | CASSLGVAGAYEQYF
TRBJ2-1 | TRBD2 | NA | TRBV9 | TGTGCCAGCAGCGTAGGGACTAGCGGCAGCTCCTACAATGAGCAGTTCTTC | CASSVGTSGSSYNEQFF
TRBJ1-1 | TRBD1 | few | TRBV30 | TGTGCCTGGAGGGACAGGCGAAACACTGAAGCTTTCTTT | CAWRDRRNTEAFF
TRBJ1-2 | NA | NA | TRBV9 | TGTGCCAGCAGCGACCGGGCCTTC | CASSDRAF
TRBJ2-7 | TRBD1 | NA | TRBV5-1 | TGCGCCAGCAGCTTGTTTAGCGGACAGGGGGCCTACGAGCAGTACTTC | CASSLFSGQGAYEQYF
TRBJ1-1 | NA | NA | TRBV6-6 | TGTGCCAGCAGCCAGGAGAACACTGAAGCTTTCTTT | CASSQENTEAFF
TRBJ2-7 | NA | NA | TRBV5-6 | TGTGCCAGCAGCTTGGACCTAGAGTCCTACGAGCAGTACTTC | CASSLDLESYEQYF
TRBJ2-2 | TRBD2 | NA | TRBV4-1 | TGCGCCAGCAGTTGGGCTAGCGGGAGGGGATTTAACACCGGGGAGCTGTTTTTT | CASSWASGRGFNTGELFF
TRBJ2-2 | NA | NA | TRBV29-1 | TGCAGCGTTGAAAAAGACCTAAACGCCGGGGAGCTGTTTTTT | CSVEKDLNAGELFF
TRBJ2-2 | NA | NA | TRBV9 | TGTGCCAGCAGCGTAATCCGAGACAGCTACACCGGGGAGCTGTTTTTT | CASSVIRDSYTGELFF
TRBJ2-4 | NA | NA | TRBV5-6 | TGTGCCAGCAGCTTGGCAGGGGCTGGCAAAAACATTCAGTACTTC | CASSLAGAGKNIQYF
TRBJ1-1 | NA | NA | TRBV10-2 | TGCGCCTCCCGCTCCGGGGGCGTGAACACTGAAGCTTTCTTT | CASRSGGVNTEAFF
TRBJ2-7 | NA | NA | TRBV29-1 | TGCAGCGTACTGTGGACCACCTACGAGCAGTACTTC | CSVLWTTYEQYF
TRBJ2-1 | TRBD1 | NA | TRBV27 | TGTGCCAGCAGTTTATCCACAGGGGCCAGAATCATACCCTACAATGAGCAGTTCTTC | CASSLSTGARIIPYNEQFF
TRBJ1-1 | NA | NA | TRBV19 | TGTGCCAGTAGTCCCCGGACAAGGAACACTGAAGCTTTCTTT | CASSPRTRNTEAFF
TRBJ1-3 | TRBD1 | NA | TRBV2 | TGTGCCAGCACCCTCACCGGGACAGATGGAAACACCATATATTTT | CASTLTGTDGNTIYF
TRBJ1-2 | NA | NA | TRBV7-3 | TGTGCCAGCAGCTTACGAGGGGACTTCTATGGCTACACCTTC | CASSLRGDFYGYTF
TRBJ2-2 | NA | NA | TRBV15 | TGTGCCACCAGCAGGGGGTTGGGGGAGCTGTTTTTT | CATSRGLGELFF
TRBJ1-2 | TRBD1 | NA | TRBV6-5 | TGTGCCAGCAGTGACCGGGACAGCGGCTACACCTTC | CASSDRDSGYTF
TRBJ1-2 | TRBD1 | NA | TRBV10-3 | TGTGCCATCAGTGAGCCCCGGGACAGGGGAAACTATGGCTACACCTTC | CAISEPRDRGNYGYTF
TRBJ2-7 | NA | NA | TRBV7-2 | TGTGCCAGCAGCTTAGGGACAGTTTACGAGCAGTACTTC | CASSLGTVYEQYF
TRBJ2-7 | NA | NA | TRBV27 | TGTGCCAGCAGTTTGGGACCATTTGGAAACGAGCAGTACTTC | CASSLGPFGNEQYF
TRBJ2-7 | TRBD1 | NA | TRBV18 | TGTGCCAGCTCACCGGGACAGGGAAACGAGCAGTACTTC | CASSPGQGNEQYF
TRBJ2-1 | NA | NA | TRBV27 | TGTGCCAGCAGTACCAGGGGCACCATTTACAATGAGCAGTTCTTC | CASSTRGTIYNEQFF
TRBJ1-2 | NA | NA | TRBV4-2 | TGTGCCAGCAGTCCCTTGGAGAACTATGGCTACACCTTC | CASSPLENYGYTF
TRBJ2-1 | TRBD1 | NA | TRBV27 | TGTGCCAGCGGGACAGGCGGCAATGAGCAGTTCTTC | CASGTGGNEQFF
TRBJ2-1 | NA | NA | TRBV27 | TGTGCCAGCAGTATCTTCCTCACTAATGAGCAGTTCTTC | CASSIFLTNEQFF
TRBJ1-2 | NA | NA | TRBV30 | TGTGCCTGGAGTGTAGTGGGGGGAGGCTATGGCTACACCTTC | CAWSVVGGGYGYTF
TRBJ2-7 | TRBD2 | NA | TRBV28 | TGTGCCAGCAGTTCGCCCACTAGCGGATACTACGAGCAGTACTTC | CASSSPTSGYYEQYF
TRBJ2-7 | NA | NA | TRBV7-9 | TGTGCCAGCAGCCCCGGTACGAAAGAGCAGTACTTC | CASSPGTKEQYF
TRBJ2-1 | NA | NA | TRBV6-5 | TGTGCCAGCAGTTACTCGAATAGGGGTGAGCAGTTCTTC | CASSYSNRGEQFF
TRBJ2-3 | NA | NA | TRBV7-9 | TGTGCCAGCAGCTCGCGTGGTGGAGATACGCAGTATTTT | CASSSRGGDTQYF
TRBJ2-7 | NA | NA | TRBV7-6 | TGTGCCAGCGGAGGATCGCTAGACTCCTACGAGCAGTACTTC | CASGGSLDSYEQYF
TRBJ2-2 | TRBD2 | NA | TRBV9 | TGTGCCAGCAGCGTTGTAGCGGGGGCGAACACCGGGGAGCTGTTTTTT | CASSVVAGANTGELFF
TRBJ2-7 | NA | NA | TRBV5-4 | TGTGCCAGCAGCTTGTGGGGGTACGAGCAGTACTTC | CASSLWGYEQYF
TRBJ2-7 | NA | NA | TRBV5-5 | TGTGCCAGCAGCCTCCTTCCAGGGAACTCCTACGAGCAGTACTTC | CASSLLPGNSYEQYF
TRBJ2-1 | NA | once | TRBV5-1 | TGCGCCAGCAGCTGGGGTCCTCGAGCTATCTACAATGAGCAGTTCTTC | CASSWGPRAIYNEQFF
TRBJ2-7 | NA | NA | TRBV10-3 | TGTGCCATCAGTGAGGGTCCAGCGTCTAGCTCCTACGAGCAGTACTTC | CAISEGPASSSYEQYF
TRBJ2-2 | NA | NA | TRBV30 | TGTGCCTGGAGGCCGCCAGCCTACACCGGGGAGCTGTTTTTT | CAWRPPAYTGELFF
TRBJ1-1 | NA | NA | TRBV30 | TGTGCCTGGAGTGCCATTGTCCGGGGGTGGTCGGGTGATGAAGCTTTCTTT | CAWSAIVRGWSGDEAFF
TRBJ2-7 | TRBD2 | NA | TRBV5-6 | TGTGCCAGCAGCTCCGGGACTAGCGAGCAGTACTTC | CASSSGTSEQYF
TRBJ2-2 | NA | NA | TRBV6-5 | TGTGCCAGCAGCTATGGGACGGCCCGGGAGCTGTTTTTT | CASSYGTARELFF
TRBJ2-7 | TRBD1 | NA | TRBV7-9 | TGTGCCAGCAGCAAAATGGGACAGGGGGTTCCCTACGAGCAGTACTTC | CASSKMGQGVPYEQYF
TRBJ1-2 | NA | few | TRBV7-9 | TGTGCCAGCAGCCGGGGGGCGAACGAGCTGTTCAACTATGGCTACACCTTC | CASSRGANELFNYGYTF
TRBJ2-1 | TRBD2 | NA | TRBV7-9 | TGTGCCAGCAGGGCGACTAGCGGGAGACGAAATGAGCAGTTCTTC | CASRATSGRRNEQFF
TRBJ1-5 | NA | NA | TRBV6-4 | TGTGCCAGCAGTGACTCGGAGTGTAGTCGGGAGCCCCAGCATTTT | CASSDSECSREPQHF